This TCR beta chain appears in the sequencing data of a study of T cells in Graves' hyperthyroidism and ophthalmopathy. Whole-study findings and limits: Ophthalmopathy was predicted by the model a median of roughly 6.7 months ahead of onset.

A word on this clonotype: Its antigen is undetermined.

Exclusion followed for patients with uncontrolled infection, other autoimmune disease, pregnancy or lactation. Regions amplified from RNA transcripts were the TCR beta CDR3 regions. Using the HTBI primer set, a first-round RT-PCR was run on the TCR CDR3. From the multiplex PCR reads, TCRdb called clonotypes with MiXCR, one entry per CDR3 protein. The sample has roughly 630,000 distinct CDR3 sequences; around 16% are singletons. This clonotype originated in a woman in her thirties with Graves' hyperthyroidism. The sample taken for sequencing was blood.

The CDR3 loop reads CASSLGEYYNEQFF. The CDR3 DNA sequence: TGTGCCAGTAGTTTGGGAGAATACTACAATGAGCAGTTCTTC. This rearrangement joins TRBV19 to TRBJ2-1, with D tentatively TRBD2 (5 bases). V lost 5 bases and J lost 3, with 11 bases in between. Germline CDR1 is LNHDA and CDR2 is SQIVND (reference sequence). The CDR3 extends over 14 amino acids.